This T cell receptor (beta chain) was recorded in a study of blood T cell repertoires in COVID-19. Study information: Sites across the United States, Italy and Spain contributed samples from acute and convalescent COVID-19. Nucleic acid was either cDNA or gDNA, and it came from T cells, B-cell-depleted T cells, or PBMCs.

The germline gives CDR1 LNHDA, CDR2 SQIVND (reference sequence). Trimming cost V 0 bases and J 6 bases, with 20 bases left between them. The CDR3 has 17 residues. Enrolment of Seattle patients took place during active infection, and they were followed longitudinally. Original processing methods: By means of reference gene primer amplification, nucleated cell counts were estimated. Produced via immunoSEQ multiplex PCR; TCRdb's table is partial and in-frame only. V and J calls and clone size follow that table, whereas D and trimming were derived from the DNA. The sample yields roughly 220,000 clones, roughly 79% seen once.

The V and J genes are TRBV19 and TRBJ1-2; D is possibly TRBD1 (5 bases). The TCR comes from an elderly woman with COVID-19, enrolled during active disease. Sequences were obtained from peripheral blood. Written as DNA, the CDR3 is TGTGCCAGTAGTATAGATCAAAGGGGTGCCTTGGGGAATGGCTACACCTTC. Protein: CASSIDQRGALGNGYTF.